This T cell receptor (beta chain) originates from a study of identical twins. MiXCR, run by TCRdb on the 5' RACE reads, gives a single entry per CDR3 protein. The data show roughly 250,000 distinct CDR3 sequences, more than 13% seen once. The specimen sequenced was memory (CD45RO+) T cells sorted from blood. The receptor was isolated from a young woman in good health.

In DNA, the CDR3 is TGTGCCAGCACCCCTATGGCGGCTAGCGGTGAGCAGTTCTTC. Its translation is CASTPMAASGEQFF. This chain connects TRBV12-3 or TRBV12-4 to TRBJ2-1; 7 bases map to TRBD2. Trimming at V came to 7 bases and at J to 9 bases, leaving 12 bases not matched to a gene. This CDR3 comprises 14 residues.